This T cell receptor (beta chain) was sequenced for a study of regulatory T cells in long-lasting Graves disease. Time point given: persistent/refractory GD, antithyroid drugs over 5 years with positive TRAb. Extracted PBMC RNA gave rise to the TCR library. This clonotype came up a few times. The CDR3 loop spans 16 amino acids. Germline lookup yields CDR1 SNHLY and CDR2 FYNNEI. The germline V and J ends were trimmed by 0 bases and 2 bases, with 14 bases remaining between them. Libraries of TCR beta came from iRepertoire HTBI primers plus Arm-PCR of CDR3 regions. From the multiplex PCR reads, TCRdb called clonotypes with MiXCR, one entry per CDR3 protein. The sample consists of more than 350,000 distinct CDR3 sequences, over 20% of them appearing once.

The sample consisted of peripheral blood mononuclear cells (PBMCs), taken when the disease was refractory, from a patient treated with antithyroid drugs. This sequence joins TRBV2 and TRBJ2-7, with unresolved D. The TCR sequence derives from a female donor with Graves disease. CDR3 sequence reads: CASSEAGPGFTYEQYF. For the CDR3, the DNA is TGTGCCAGCAGTGAAGCCGGTCCAGGTTTCACCTACGAGCAGTACTTC.